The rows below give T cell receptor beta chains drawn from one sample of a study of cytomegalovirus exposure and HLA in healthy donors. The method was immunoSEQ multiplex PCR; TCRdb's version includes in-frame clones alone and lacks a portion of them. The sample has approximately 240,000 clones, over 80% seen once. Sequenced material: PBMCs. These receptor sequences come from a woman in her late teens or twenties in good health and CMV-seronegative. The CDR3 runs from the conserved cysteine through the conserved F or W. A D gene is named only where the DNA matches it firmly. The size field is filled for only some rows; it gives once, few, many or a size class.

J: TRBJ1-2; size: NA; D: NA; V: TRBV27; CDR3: CASKNPQGNYGYTF; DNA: TGTGCCAGCAAAAACCCTCAGGGGAACTATGGCTACACCTTC
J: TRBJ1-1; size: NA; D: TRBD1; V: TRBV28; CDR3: CASSYRGENTEAFF; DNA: TGTGCCAGCAGCTACAGGGGCGAGAACACTGAAGCTTTCTTT
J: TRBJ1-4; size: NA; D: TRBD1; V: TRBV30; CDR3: CAWSDTPGQGGEKLFF; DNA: TGTGCCTGGAGTGACACCCCGGGACAGGGGGGTGAAAAACTGTTTTTT
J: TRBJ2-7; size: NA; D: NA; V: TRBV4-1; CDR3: CASSQKIETAYEQYF; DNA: TGCGCCAGCAGCCAAAAAATCGAGACAGCGTACGAGCAGTACTTC
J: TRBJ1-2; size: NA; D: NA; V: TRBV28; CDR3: CASGGGYGYTF; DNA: TGTGCCAGTGGGGGGGGCTATGGCTACACCTTC
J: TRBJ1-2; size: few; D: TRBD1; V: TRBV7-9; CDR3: CASSRLDRVDGYTF; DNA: TGTGCCAGCAGCCGCCTTGACAGGGTGGACGGCTACACCTTC
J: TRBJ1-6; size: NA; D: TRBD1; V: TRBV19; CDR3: CASSSRAGGRSSSYNSPLHF; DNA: TGTGCCAGTAGTTCGCGTGCAGGGGGCCGATCCAGCTCCTATAATTCACCCCTCCACTTT
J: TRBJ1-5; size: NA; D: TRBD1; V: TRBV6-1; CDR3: CASSGGTGNQPQHF; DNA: TGTGCCAGCAGTGGGGGGACAGGGAATCAGCCCCAGCATTTT
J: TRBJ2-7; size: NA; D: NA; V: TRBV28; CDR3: CASTTGGRVDEQYF; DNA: TGTGCCAGCACGACAGGAGGTAGAGTAGACGAGCAGTACTTC
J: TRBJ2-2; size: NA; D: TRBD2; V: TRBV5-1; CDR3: CASSLTSGRASGELFF; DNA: TGCGCCAGCAGTCTCACTAGCGGGAGGGCCTCCGGGGAGCTGTTTTTT
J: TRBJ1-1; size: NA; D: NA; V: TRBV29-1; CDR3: CSAQPSQANTEAFF; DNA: TGCAGCGCTCAACCCAGCCAGGCGAACACTGAAGCTTTCTTT
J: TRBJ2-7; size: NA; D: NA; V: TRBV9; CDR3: CASSALERDEQYF; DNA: TGTGCCAGCAGCGCCCTCGAGCGGGACGAGCAGTACTTC
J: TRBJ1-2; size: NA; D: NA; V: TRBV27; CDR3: CASSRQLHYGYTF; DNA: TGTGCCAGCAGTCGACAGTTACACTATGGCTACACCTTC
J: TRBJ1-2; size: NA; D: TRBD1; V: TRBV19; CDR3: CAIRDRVDGYTF; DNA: TGTGCCATCCGGGACAGGGTGGATGGCTACACCTTC
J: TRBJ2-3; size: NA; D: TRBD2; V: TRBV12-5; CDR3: CASGLGGGGTDTQYF; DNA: TGTGCTAGTGGTTTGGGGGGAGGGGGCACAGATACGCAGTATTTT
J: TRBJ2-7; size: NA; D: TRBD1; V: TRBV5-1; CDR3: CASSPRGQAYEQYF; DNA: TGCGCCAGCAGCCCCCGTGGACAGGCCTACGAGCAGTACTTC
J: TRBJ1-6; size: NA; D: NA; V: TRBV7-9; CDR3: CASSFPPDRISYPLHF; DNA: TGTGCCAGCAGCTTCCCACCCGACAGAATCTCTTACCCCCTCCACTTT
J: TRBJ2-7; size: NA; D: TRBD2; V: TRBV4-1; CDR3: CASSLTSGVAYEQYF; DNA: TGCGCCAGCAGTCTGACTAGCGGGGTAGCCTACGAGCAGTACTTC
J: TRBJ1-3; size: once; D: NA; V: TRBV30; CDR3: CAWSIGRSDRNTIYF; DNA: TGTGCCTGGAGTATAGGGAGGTCGGACCGAAACACCATATATTTT
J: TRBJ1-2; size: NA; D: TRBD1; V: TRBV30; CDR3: CAWGPYRGRPVNYGYTF; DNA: TGTGCCTGGGGCCCCTACAGGGGACGCCCCGTTAACTATGGCTACACCTTC
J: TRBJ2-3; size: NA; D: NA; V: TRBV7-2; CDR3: CASSPGQRLGLDTQYF; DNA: TGTGCCAGCAGCCCAGGACAGCGTCTTGGATTAGATACGCAGTATTTT
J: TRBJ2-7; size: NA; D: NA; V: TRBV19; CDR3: CASKGVHEQYF; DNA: TGTGCCAGCAAGGGGGTGCACGAGCAGTACTTC
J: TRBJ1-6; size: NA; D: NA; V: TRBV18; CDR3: CASSQGKASPLHF; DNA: TGTGCCAGCTCACAGGGGAAGGCTTCACCCCTCCACTTT
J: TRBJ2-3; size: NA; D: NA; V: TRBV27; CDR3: CASSWGLAMTDTQYF; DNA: TGTGCCAGCAGTTGGGGTCTAGCGATGACAGATACGCAGTATTTT
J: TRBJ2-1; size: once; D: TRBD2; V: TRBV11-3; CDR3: CASSSHSGSLAGEQFF; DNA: TGTGCCAGCAGCTCCCATAGCGGGAGTCTAGCAGGTGAGCAGTTCTTC
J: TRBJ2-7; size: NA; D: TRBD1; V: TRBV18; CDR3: CASSLTGGSSYEQYF; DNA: TGTGCCAGCTCATTGACAGGGGGCTCCTCCTACGAGCAGTACTTC
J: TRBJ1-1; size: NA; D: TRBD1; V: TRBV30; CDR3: CAWSVSWRGHEAFF; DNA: TGTGCCTGGAGTGTATCTTGGAGGGGGCATGAAGCTTTCTTT
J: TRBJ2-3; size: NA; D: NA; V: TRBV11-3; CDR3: CASSLDQVTDTQYF; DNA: TGTGCCAGCAGCTTAGACCAGGTCACAGATACGCAGTATTTT
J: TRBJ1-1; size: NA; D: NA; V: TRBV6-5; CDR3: CASRQGPHTEAFF; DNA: TGTGCCAGCAGACAGGGCCCCCACACTGAAGCTTTCTTT
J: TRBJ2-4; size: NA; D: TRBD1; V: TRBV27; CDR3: CASSSSGGAKNIQYF; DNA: TGTGCCAGCAGTTCCTCAGGGGGAGCCAAAAACATTCAGTACTTC
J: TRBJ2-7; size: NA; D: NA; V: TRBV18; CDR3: CASSPVRRGSYEQYF; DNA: TGTGCCAGCTCCCCGGTTAGGAGAGGATCCTACGAGCAGTACTTC
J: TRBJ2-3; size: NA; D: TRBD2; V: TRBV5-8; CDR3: CASSFSGRVDTQYF; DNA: TGTGCCAGCAGCTTTAGCGGGAGAGTCGATACGCAGTATTTT
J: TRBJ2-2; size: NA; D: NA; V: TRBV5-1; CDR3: CASSLVTSSNTGELFF; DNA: TGCGCCAGCAGCTTGGTTACTAGCAGTAACACCGGGGAGCTGTTTTTT
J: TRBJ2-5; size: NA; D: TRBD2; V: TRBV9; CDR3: CASSSLAGGPETQYF; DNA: TGTGCCAGCAGCTCCCTAGCGGGAGGGCCGGAGACCCAGTACTTC
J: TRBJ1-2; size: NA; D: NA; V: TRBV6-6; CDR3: CASSYSISGPLDF; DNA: TGTGCCAGCAGTTACTCGATCTCCGGGCCACTAGACTTC
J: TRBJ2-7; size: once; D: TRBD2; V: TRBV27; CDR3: CASSLKSLGLADYEQYF; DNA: TGTGCCAGCAGTTTAAAATCGTTGGGACTAGCGGATTACGAGCAGTACTTC
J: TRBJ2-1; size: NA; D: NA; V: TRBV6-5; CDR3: CASSYSRGEQFF; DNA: TGTGCCAGCAGTTACTCCCGGGGGGAGCAGTTCTTC
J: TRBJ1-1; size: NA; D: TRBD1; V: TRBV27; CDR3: CASSPRGAEAFF; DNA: TGTGCCAGCAGTCCCAGGGGGGCTGAAGCTTTCTTT
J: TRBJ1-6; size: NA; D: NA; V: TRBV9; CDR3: CASSVGGGGSRLGSPLHF; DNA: TGTGCCAGCAGCGTAGGAGGGGGGGGGTCCCGATTAGGATCACCCCTCCACTTT
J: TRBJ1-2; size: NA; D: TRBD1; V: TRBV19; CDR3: CASRIRTGSGYTF; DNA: TGTGCCAGTAGGATACGGACAGGGTCTGGCTACACCTTC
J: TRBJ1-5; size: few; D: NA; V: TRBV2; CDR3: CASSPPNSNQPQHF; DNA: TGTGCCAGCAGTCCGCCTAATAGCAATCAGCCCCAGCATTTT
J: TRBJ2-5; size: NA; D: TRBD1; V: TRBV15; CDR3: CATSLGGEGETQYF; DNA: TGTGCCACCAGCCTAGGGGGCGAGGGGGAGACCCAGTACTTC
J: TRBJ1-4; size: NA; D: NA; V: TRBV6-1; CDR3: CASSPILGGSEKLFF; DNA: TGTGCCAGCAGCCCCATTTTGGGGGGAAGTGAAAAACTGTTTTTT
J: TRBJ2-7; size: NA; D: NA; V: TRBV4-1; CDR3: CASSQGQYYEQYF; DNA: TGCGCCAGCAGCCAAGGGCAGTACTACGAGCAGTACTTC
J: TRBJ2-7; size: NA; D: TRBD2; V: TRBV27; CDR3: CASSGGVRDSYEQYF; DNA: TGTGCCAGCAGTGGGGGGGTCCGTGACTCCTACGAGCAGTACTTC
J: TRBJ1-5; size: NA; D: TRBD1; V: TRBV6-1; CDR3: CASSEDPPGQGHF; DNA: TGTGCCAGCAGTGAAGACCCCCCGGGACAGGGACATTTT
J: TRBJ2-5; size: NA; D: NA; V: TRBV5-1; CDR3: CASSLGRQETQYF; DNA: TGCGCCAGCAGCTTGGGCAGACAAGAGACCCAGTACTTC
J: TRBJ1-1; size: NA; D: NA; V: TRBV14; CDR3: CASSQGAWGGDTEAFF; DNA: TGTGCCAGCAGCCAAGGAGCGTGGGGGGGCGACACTGAAGCTTTCTTT
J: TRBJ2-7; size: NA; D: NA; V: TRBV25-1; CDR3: CASSEGRTAYEQYF; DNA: TGTGCCAGCAGTGAGGGCCGCACTGCATACGAGCAGTACTTC
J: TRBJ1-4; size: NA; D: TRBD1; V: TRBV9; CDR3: CASSPQFGDGQEYEKLFF; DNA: TGTGCCAGCAGCCCACAATTTGGAGATGGACAGGAGTACGAAAAACTGTTTTTT
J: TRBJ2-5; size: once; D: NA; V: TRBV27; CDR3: CASSLLALQETQYF; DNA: TGTGCCAGCAGCCTCCTAGCGTTACAAGAGACCCAGTACTTC
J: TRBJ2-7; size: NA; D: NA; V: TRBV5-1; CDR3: CASSLEGGNEQYF; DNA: TGCGCCAGCTCCCTGGAGGGTGGGAACGAGCAGTACTTC
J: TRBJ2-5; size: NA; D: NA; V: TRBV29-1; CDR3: CSVEVVVQETQYF; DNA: TGCAGCGTTGAAGTAGTAGTCCAAGAGACCCAGTACTTC
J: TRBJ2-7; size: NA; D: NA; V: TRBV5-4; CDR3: CASSLDRAVSGEQYF; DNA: TGTGCCAGCAGCTTGGACAGGGCTGTTTCGGGCGAGCAGTACTTC
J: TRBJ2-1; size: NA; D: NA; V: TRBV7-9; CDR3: CASSGSTNNEQFF; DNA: TGTGCCAGCAGCGGTAGCACAAACAATGAGCAGTTCTTC
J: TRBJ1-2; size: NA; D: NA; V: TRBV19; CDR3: CASSITGRGYTF; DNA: TGTGCCAGTAGTATTACAGGACGTGGCTACACCTTC